Below, 29 T cell receptor beta chains from the same sample are listed, as sequenced in a study of CD8 T cells in Susac syndrome. Random-hexamer reverse transcription was applied to roughly 0.45 to 1 ug RNA. From the immunoSEQ multiplex PCR reads, TCRdb called clonotypes with MiXCR, one entry per CDR3 protein. Among hundreds of thousands of distinct CDR3 sequences listed, over 75% were seen once. The sequencing sample was made of CD8+ T cells from PBMCs. The origin of the receptors is a human donor with multiple sclerosis.

This chain links TRBV28 with TRBJ2-2; D unresolved. The CDR3 has 15 residues. Germline V CDR1 and CDR2: MDHEN, SYDVKM. V was trimmed by 6 bases and J by 6 bases, leaving 17 bases between them. The CDR3 loop reads CASSSPGYGAGELFF. Here the CDR3 DNA reads TGTGCCAGCAGCAGCCCTGGTTATGGGGCCGGGGAGCTGTTTTTT. Drawing the rest from reference TRBV28 and TRBJ2-2, the complete variable domain is DVKVTQSSRYLVKRTGEKVFLECVQDMDHENMFWYRQDPGLGLRLIYFSYDVKMKEKGDIPEGYSVSREKKERFSLILESASTNQTSMYLCASSSPGYGAGELFFGEGSRLTVL.

In DNA form, the CDR3 reads TGTGCCAGCAGCCAGAACCCTCCACCGGGACCAGGCAACACAGATACGCAGTATTTT. Its translation: CASSQNPPPGPGNTDTQYF. The chain recombines TRBV7-3 with TRBJ2-3; D assignment may be TRBD1 or TRBD2 (5 bases each). This CDR3 is 19 amino acids long. V was trimmed by 5 bases and J by 2 bases, leaving 26 bases between them. Germline V gene lookup returns CDR1 SGHTA and CDR2 FQGTGA.

The chain links TRBV7-3 to TRBJ2-3; TRBD2 is a possible D gene (6 bases). V was clipped by 5 bases and J by 3 bases, with 15 bases between them. The germline V gene has CDR1 SGHTA and CDR2 FQGTGA. The CDR3 sequence is 15 residues long. The CDR3 DNA is TGTGCCAGCAGCCCCTATGGCGGGGCTACAGATACGCAGTATTTT. Its translation is CASSPYGGATDTQYF. The variable domain in full, with the rest retrieved from reference TRBV7-3 and TRBJ2-3, is GAGVSQTPSNKVTEKGKYVELRCDPISGHTALYWYRQSLGQGPEFLIYFQGTGAADDSGLPNDRFFAVRPEGSVSTLKIQRTERGDSAVYLCASSPYGGATDTQYFGPGTRLTVL.

The chain recombines TRBV19 with TRBJ2-6, with 9 positions matching TRBD1. CDR3 size: 17 residues. The V gene end was trimmed by 4 bases and the J gene end by 0 bases; junction bases not matched to a gene: 4. CDR1 and CDR2 from the germline V gene are LNHDA and SQIVND (reference sequence). The CDR3 protein is CASSTWTGASGANVLTF. CDR3 sequence (DNA): TGTGCCAGTAGTACCTGGACAGGGGCCTCTGGGGCCAACGTCCTGACTTTC.

This clonotype occurred a few times. The chain is built from TRBV30 and TRBJ2-7; no firm D call. V lost 0 bases to trimming and J lost 4 bases, with 7 bases between them. The CDR3 is 12 residues long. From germline, CDR1 is GTSNPN and CDR2 SVGIG (reference sequence). The CDR3 region is CAWSVAGYEQYF. The CDR3 nucleotides read TGTGCCTGGAGTGTGGCTGGTTACGAGCAGTACTTC.

The rearrangement joins TRBV13 to TRBJ2-1; the D is unclear. The germline V gene has CDR1 PRHDT and CDR2 FYEKMQ (reference sequence). The CDR3 consists of 10 residues. V was cut by 4 bases and J by 8 bases, with 3 bases left in between. CDR3 residues: CASSSDEQFF. The CDR3 bases are TGTGCCAGCAGCTCGGATGAGCAGTTCTTC. The entire variable domain, with the rest obtained from reference TRBV13 and TRBJ2-1, is as follows: AAGVIQSPRHLIKEKRETATLKCYPIPRHDTVYWYQQGPGQDPQFLISFYEKMQSDKGSIPDRFSAQQFSDYHSELNMSSLELGDSALYFCASSSDEQFFGPGTRLTVL.

This chain joins TRBV2 and TRBJ2-7; 9 bases agree with TRBD1. After removal of 6 bases from V and 5 bases from J, the junction contained 5 bases not matched to a gene. Germline V gene data show CDR1 as SNHLY and CDR2 as FYNNEI. The CDR3 runs to 13 residues. CDR3 in amino acids: CASRGQGPHEQYF. In DNA, the CDR3 is TGTGCCAGCAGGGGACAGGGTCCCCACGAGCAGTACTTC. Full variable domain (missing parts from reference TRBV2 and TRBJ2-7): EPEVTQTPSHQVTQMGQEVILRCVPISNHLYFYWYRQILGQKVEFLVSFYNNEISEKSEIFDDQFSVERPDGSNFTLKIRSTKLEDSAMYFCASRGQGPHEQYFGPGTRLTVT.

The chain carries TRBV20-1 and TRBJ1-2; 8 nucleotides agree with TRBD1. J lost 3 bases, V lost 3 bases, and 6 bases had no gene match. The CDR3 consists of 14 residues. Germline CDR1 DFQATT, CDR2 SNEGSKA (reference sequence). The CDR3 reads CSARVEQGDYGYTF. The CDR3 nucleotides read TGCAGTGCTAGGGTGGAACAGGGGGACTATGGCTACACCTTC.

The chain carries TRBV28 and TRBJ2-1; 13 bases fit TRBD2. In germline, CDR1 is MDHEN, CDR2 SYDVKM. Unmatched junction bases numbered 11, after V lost 6 bases and J lost 3 bases. The CDR3 runs to 18 residues. DNA for the CDR3: TGTGCCAGCAGCCTCGGACTAGCGGGGGAGCTAATCTACAATGAGCAGTTCTTC. Translating gives CASSLGLAGELIYNEQFF.

This clonotype occurred a few times. The chain employs TRBV7-2 and TRBJ2-3; 9 bases agree with TRBD1. The CDR3 totals 15 residues. Germline V CDR1 and CDR2: SGHTA, FQGNSA. The junction had 5 bases not matched to a gene; V was cut back by 3 bases and J by 4 bases. The CDR3, as DNA: TGTGCCAGCAGCTTGGGGACAGGGTCCTCAGATACGCAGTATTTT. Translated: CASSLGTGSSDTQYF.

In its sample, this clonotype was seen once. This chain connects TRBV6-2 or TRBV6-3 to TRBJ2-3; TRBD2 matches 9 bases. The germline gives CDR1 MNHEY, CDR2 SVGEGT. CDR3 length: 19 amino acids. The junction had 23 bases not matched to a gene; V was cut back by 6 bases and J by 7 bases. CDR3 bases: TGTGCCAGCAGCCAGGGGCAACCCTTACTAGCGGGCCCTCGAAATACGCAGTATTTT. Its translation: CASSQGQPLLAGPRNTQYF.

This sequence joins TRBV4-3 and TRBJ2-1, with TRBD2 matching over 10 bases. With V trimmed by 0 bases and J by 9 bases, 8 bases remained unmatched. The CDR3 consists of 16 residues. The V gene's germline CDR1 is LGHNA and CDR2 YSLEER. In nucleotides, the CDR3 is TGCGCCAGCAGCCAAGATTCGAGCGGGAGGGCAGGTGAGCAGTTCTTC. Translation gives CASSQDSSGRAGEQFF.

The V call is TRBV5-8, the J call TRBJ2-1, with D hard to call. V was clipped by 3 bases and J by 4 bases, with 11 bases between them. Germline assignment: CDR1 SGHTS and CDR2 YDEGEE. This CDR3 contains 14 residues. CDR3 amino acids: CASSSAAGYNEQFF. The CDR3 region has the DNA TGTGCCAGCAGCTCGGCGGCCGGGTACAATGAGCAGTTCTTC.

The rearrangement uses TRBV28 and TRBJ1-5, with TRBD1 matching over 9 bases. The length of the CDR3 is 15 residues. Germline V gene data show CDR1 as MDHEN and CDR2 as SYDVKM. V shed 6 bases, J shed 2 bases, and the junction held 5 bases outside the gene matches. In DNA, the CDR3 is TGTGCCAGCAGCAACCGGGACAGGGGCAATCAGCCCCAGCATTTT. Translating it yields CASSNRDRGNQPQHF.

The V call is TRBV18, the J call TRBJ2-3; D gene ambiguous. The CDR3 has 14 residues. The ends were cut back, 2 bases at V and 0 bases at J, with 6 bases in the middle. CDR1 and CDR2 (germline): KGHSH, LQKENI. The CDR3 sequence: CASSPAGSTDTQYF. CDR3 bases: TGTGCCAGCTCACCAGCTGGGAGCACAGATACGCAGTATTTT.

V gene TRBV9 combines with J gene TRBJ1-1, with D possibly being TRBD1 (6 bases). Germline V gene lookup returns CDR1 SGDLS and CDR2 YYNGEE. The CDR3 sequence is 12 residues long. V dropped 3 bases and J dropped 6 bases, with 9 bases sitting between them. The CDR3 DNA is TGTGCCAGCAGCGCACAGGGTCCTGAAGCTTTCTTT. Encoded protein: CASSAQGPEAFF.

This chain uses TRBV5-6 with TRBJ2-1; 9 nucleotides align to TRBD2. Germline V gene lookup returns CDR1 SGHDT and CDR2 YYEEEE. V gave up 0 bases and J gave up 7 bases; unmatched junction bases: 8. This CDR3 comprises 16 residues. The DNA for the CDR3 is TGTGCCAGCAGCTTGGCGCCTAGCGGGGTCGGGAATGAGCAGTTCTTC. Translated, it gives CASSLAPSGVGNEQFF. The complete variable domain, with remaining parts taken from reference TRBV5-6 and TRBJ2-1, reads DAGVTQSPTHLIKTRGQQVTLRCSPKSGHDTVSWYQQALGQGPQFIFQYYEEEERQRGNFPDRFSGHQFPNYSSELNVNALLLGDSALYLCASSLAPSGVGNEQFFGPGTRLTVL.

V gene TRBV18 combines with J gene TRBJ2-7; D is undetermined. This CDR3 is built from 13 residues. V lost 3 bases to trimming and J lost 3 bases, with 9 bases between them. The V gene's germline CDR1 is KGHSH and CDR2 LQKENI. The CDR3 loop reads CASSPSTGYEQYF. The CDR3 nucleotides read TGTGCCAGCTCACCTTCGACCGGCTACGAGCAGTACTTC.

The chain recombines TRBV5-1 with TRBJ2-2; no definite D call. Germline V gene sequence: CDR1 SGHRS, CDR2 YFSETQ. Trimming took 2 bases from V and 0 from J, leaving 8 bases between them. The CDR3 length is 15 residues. Here the CDR3 reads CASSFGQSNTGELFF. Written as DNA, the CDR3 is TGCGCCAGCAGCTTCGGTCAGTCGAACACCGGGGAGCTGTTTTTT.

This chain uses TRBV27 with TRBJ1-2; maybe TRBD1 (5 bases). Trimming removed 0 bases at V and 7 bases at J, with 18 bases between. This CDR3 has 16 residues. Germline CDR1 MNHEY, CDR2 SMNVEV (reference sequence). The CDR3 bases are TGTGCCAGCAGTTTATCCGGGCAGGGACTCTTTGGTGGCTACACCTTC. This encodes CASSLSGQGLFGGYTF.

The chain joins TRBV14 to TRBJ2-4; D gene unclear. This CDR3 is built from 19 residues. The V and J ends lost 2 bases and 0 bases respectively, with 20 bases between them. The germline gives CDR1 SGHDN, CDR2 FVKESK. The CDR3 region is CASSQRALNPVLAKNIQYF. The CDR3, as DNA: TGTGCCAGCAGCCAAAGGGCCCTGAATCCTGTACTAGCCAAAAACATTCAGTACTTC.

This sequence joins TRBV28 and TRBJ1-5; TRBD1 agrees at 9 bases. J was trimmed by 4 bases and V by 5 bases; bases with no gene match: 15. Per the germline V gene, CDR1 is MDHEN and CDR2 is SYDVKM. This CDR3 comprises 18 residues. CDR3 nucleotides: TGTGCCAGCAGTCTTCTCACGATACAGGGGGCATTGAATCAGCCCCAGCATTTT. This gives the protein CASSLLTIQGALNQPQHF.

V is TRBV7-9 and J is TRBJ2-7, with 8 bases identical to TRBD1. Germline-derived CDR1 and CDR2 are SEHNR and FQNEAQ (reference sequence). Trimming removed 4 bases from V and 1 base from J; junction bases left unmatched: 3. CDR3 size: 14 residues. The CDR3 loop reads CASSSQGESYEQYF. In nucleotides, the CDR3 is TGTGCCAGCAGCTCACAGGGGGAGTCCTACGAGCAGTACTTC.

This chain connects TRBV10-3 to TRBJ1-1; TRBD1 might be the D (5 bases). Germline V gene sequence: CDR1 ENHRY, CDR2 SYGVKD. V was shortened by 2 bases and J by 3 bases, with 16 bases between the two germline ends. The CDR3 covers 16 residues. CDR3 DNA: TGTGCCATCAGTGAGAGCCCACGGGACGGTGACACTGAAGCTTTCTTT. This gives the protein CAISESPRDGDTEAFF.

This chain links TRBV28 with TRBJ1-1, with 7 bases lining up with TRBD1. The CDR3 runs 17 residues. J lost 2 bases, V lost 3 bases, and 12 bases had no gene match. Germline assignment: CDR1 MDHEN and CDR2 SYDVKM. The CDR3 DNA follows: TGTGCCAGCAGTTTCCCGAACCTGGGACAGCTAAACACTGAAGCTTTCTTT. Its translation is CASSFPNLGQLNTEAFF. The entire variable domain, with the rest obtained from reference TRBV28 and TRBJ1-1, is as follows: DVKVTQSSRYLVKRTGEKVFLECVQDMDHENMFWYRQDPGLGLRLIYFSYDVKMKEKGDIPEGYSVSREKKERFSLILESASTNQTSMYLCASSFPNLGQLNTEAFFGQGTRLTVV.

The chain is built from TRBV7-9 and TRBJ2-7; D is possibly TRBD1 (6 bases). CDR3 length equals 16 residues. Looked up from germline, CDR1 is SEHNR and CDR2 is FQNEAQ (reference sequence). Trimming took off 1 base at V and 3 bases at J, with 16 bases between the two ends. The chain's CDR3 is CASSLVTTGPLYEQYF. The CDR3 bases are TGTGCCAGCAGCTTAGTCACGACAGGCCCCCTCTACGAGCAGTACTTC.

V usage is TRBV7-2 and J usage is TRBJ2-4; 11 bases are shared with TRBD2. Losses at the gene ends were 5 bases for V and 1 base for J; bases not matched to a gene: 1. The CDR3 length is 15 residues. Germline CDR1 and CDR2: SGHTA and FQGNSA. CDR3 DNA sequence: TGTGCCAGCAGCCCTAGCGGGGGGGCCAAAAACATTCAGTACTTC. This encodes CASSPSGGAKNIQYF.

The gene calls are TRBV5-1 and TRBJ2-1, with no clear D. Germline values: CDR1 SGHRS, CDR2 YFSETQ. The CDR3 consists of 14 residues. Deletions cut 0 bases from V and 7 bases from J, with 11 bases between. The CDR3 here is CASSLDRVENEQFF. In DNA, the CDR3 is TGCGCCAGCAGCTTGGATAGGGTGGAGAATGAGCAGTTCTTC.

The rearrangement uses TRBV4-3 and TRBJ2-1; 7 bases agree with TRBD2. The V gene end was trimmed by 0 bases and the J gene end by 6 bases; junction bases not matched to a gene: 8. The CDR3 consists of 16 residues. In germline, CDR1 is LGHNA, CDR2 YSLEER. The CDR3 DNA is TGCGCCAGCAGCCAAGATATGGGGGGGGTTGTCAATGAGCAGTTCTTC. Its protein is CASSQDMGGVVNEQFF.